This TCR beta chain is from a study of OX40 agonist ivuxolimab in advanced cancers. V was pared by 6 bases and J by 0 bases, with 5 bases of the junction left unmatched. Germline lookup yields CDR1 SGHTA and CDR2 FQGNSA. The CDR3 spans 15 residues. Prior autoimmune disease or systemic immunosuppression barred patients. Sequenced by immunoSEQ multiplex PCR; TCRdb stores in-frame clones only, minus some. The sample holds roughly 49,000 clones, 88% seen once. The chain has TRBV7-2 and TRBJ1-3; 7 positions agree with TRBD1. The clonotype was recovered from an adult with an advanced solid tumor such as melanoma, head and neck, liver or kidney cancer. Material: CD4+ or CD8+ T cells sorted from blood, obtained in a trial of the OX40 agonist ivuxolimab. CDR3 nucleotide sequence: TGTGCCAGCAGACGGGACAGCTCCTCTGGAAACACCATATATTTT. It translates to CASRRDSSSGNTIYF.